Listed here is a single T cell receptor (beta chain). The target antigen is unknown. With 5 bases clipped from V and 5 bases from J, the junction kept 9 bases outside the gene matches. This CDR3 is built from 15 residues. The germline CDR1 and CDR2 sequences are MNHNS and SASEGT. The source of the sample is a study of vaccination and CD4 T cells after COVID-19. Study-level results: Post-vaccination reactive clonotypes (median approximately 38) did not differ significantly from post-infection (approximately 20).

The Oncomine TCR Beta short-read assay was applied to DNA of cultured CD4+ T cells. A single record per CDR3 protein comes from TCRdb applying MiXCR to the PCR reads. The sample contains more than 15,000 distinct CDR3 sequences, 57% of which appear only once. Treatment given: roughly nine-day PBMC culture with coronavirus spike peptide pools or control peptides (ViraFEST assay). The chain couples TRBV6-1 to TRBJ2-5; 9 bases fit TRBD2. What was sequenced was CD4+ T cells from blood, cultured in vitro. The TCR was taken from a human donor who had recovered from COVID-19. The CDR3 here is CASSTTAGGWETQYF. In nucleotides, the CDR3 is TGTGCCAGCAGTACTACAGCGGGAGGCTGGGAGACCCAGTACTTC.